This T cell receptor (beta chain) was profiled in a study of cytomegalovirus exposure and HLA in healthy donors. The PCR contained 60 Vbeta and 13 Jbeta primers. In the original processing: Roughly 83 million unique TCR beta chains, about 11 million of them shared, were counted by a later analysis. The table came from immunoSEQ multiplex PCR; TCRdb's copy has only in-frame clones and leaves some out. The DNA gave D and trimming, while V, J and clone size come from that table. This sample has some 170,000 clones, with 82% found just once. The CDR3 spans 15 residues. Trimming pared 4 bases from V and 2 bases from J, leaving 9 bases between. Looked up from germline, CDR1 is MNHEY and CDR2 is SMNVEV (reference sequence). The count of this clone is one. Its target is unknown. Study-wide findings and caveats: Three chains linked to CMV were shown in vitro to be specific for CMV antigens. Later on, an analysis showed TCR association rates differing by HLA locus, with DRB1 the most and HLA-C the fewest. Reported findings show TCR beta sequences accurately forecast HLA-A and HLA-B alleles in most subjects.

The sequence was collected from a man between 45 and 60 years old in good health and CMV-seropositive. Material: PBMCs. The genes are TRBV27 and TRBJ2-6; D might be TRBD2 (5 bases). DNA of the CDR3: TGTGCCAGCAGTTCCCGGGGTCCTGGGGCCAACGTCCTGACTTTC. It yields the protein CASSSRGPGANVLTF.